This paragraph reports one TCR beta chain. The CDR3 extends over 14 amino acids. V dropped 5 bases and J dropped 5; count of bases not matched to a gene: 8. CDR1 SGHTA and CDR2 FQGNSA come from the germline V gene. This entry comes from a study of T cell responses to AZD1222 COVID-19 vaccine. TCRdb keeps only in-frame clones here, not all; method: immunoSEQ multiplex PCR. Of more than 150,000 clones listed, about nine tenths are singletons. The specimen was peripheral blood, collected 28 days after the second AZD1222 dose. V and J are TRBV7-2 and TRBJ2-5, with TRBD2 matching over 7 bases. The receptor comes from an adult who received the AZD1222 COVID-19 vaccine. The CDR3 DNA sequence: TGTGCCAGCAGCCACGGACTAGATCCCGAGACCCAGTACTTC. It is translated as CASSHGLDPETQYF.